The T cell receptor (beta chain) described here comes from a study of OX40 agonist ivuxolimab in advanced cancers. Background on the study: Patients in dose escalation had liver, melanoma, kidney or head and neck cancers. Findings and limits, study-wide: Clonal expansion from baseline to week 6 occurred in both CD4+ and CD8+ T cells.

CDR1 and CDR2 from the germline V gene are ENHRY and SYGVKD. Trimming removed 11 bases from V and 4 bases from J; junction bases left unmatched: 9. This CDR3 has 13 amino acids. Concerning this clone: The antigen remains unidentified.

TCRdb's copy holds only in-frame clones and misses some; the assay was immunoSEQ multiplex PCR. The sample lists about 38,000 clones; roughly 80% were seen once. The receptor's source is an adult with an advanced solid tumor such as melanoma, head and neck, liver or kidney cancer. The chain recombines TRBV10-3 with TRBJ2-5; 8 nucleotides line up with TRBD2. Sample: CD4+ or CD8+ T cells sorted from blood, taken in a trial of the OX40 agonist ivuxolimab. CDR3 DNA: TGTGCCTCCCGGGGGGGGTGGTTAGAGACCCAGTACTTC. It codes for CASRGGWLETQYF.